Below are 28 T cell receptor beta chains sequenced from a single sample in a study of patients and donors after allogeneic stem cell transplantation. One entry per CDR3 protein, called by TCRdb with MiXCR from the RT-PCR reads. Seen here are under 200,000 distinct CDR3 sequences, roughly 30% observed once, and the top ten hold 3.2%. Sequencing was performed on blood, either unsorted or a sorted T cell fraction (not recorded which). The receptors were sampled from a human donor who was either an allogeneic HSCT recipient or a stem cell or donor lymphocyte infusion donor (not recorded which). It is not recorded whose cells these are; they may come from a transplant donor.

The chain joins TRBV29-1 to TRBJ2-1; D may be TRBD1 (5 bases). Germline V lookup: CDR1 SQVTM, CDR2 ANQGSEA. This CDR3 comprises 13 residues. Trimming cost V 3 bases and J 4 bases, with 10 bases left between them. The CDR3 nucleotides read TGCAGCGTTGAGCCGGACACATACAATGAGCAGTTCTTC. Translation: CSVEPDTYNEQFF.

This clonotype was seen only a few times. The gene calls are TRBV4-3 and TRBJ1-4; a possible D gene is TRBD1 (5 bases). This CDR3 contains 15 residues. The V gene lost 0 bases and the J gene lost 8 bases, with 13 bases spanning the gap. Germline lookup yields CDR1 LGHNA and CDR2 YSLEER. The CDR3 spells CASSQESGYGEKLFF. The CDR3 bases are TGCGCCAGCAGCCAAGAATCAGGGTATGGCGAAAAACTGTTTTTT.

The rearrangement uses TRBV7-9 and TRBJ2-7; possibly TRBD2 for D (6 bases). Germline V CDR1 and CDR2: SEHNR, FQNEAQ (reference sequence). CDR3 length: 15 residues. The V end lost 3 bases, the J end lost 0 bases, and 12 bases lay between the germline ends. This CDR3 is CASSFGRDSSYEQYF. The DNA of the CDR3 is TGTGCCAGCAGCTTTGGGCGGGATAGCTCCTACGAGCAGTACTTC.

This clonotype was recorded many times. The chain has TRBV7-9 and TRBJ1-4, with TRBD1 as a possible D gene (6 bases). The CDR3 loop spans 14 amino acids. Germline CDR1 and CDR2: SEHNR and FQNEAQ (reference sequence). Trimming took 2 bases from V and 5 from J, leaving 9 bases between them. This CDR3 reads CASSLSTGNEKLFF. CDR3 coding DNA: TGTGCCAGCAGCTTATCAACAGGGAATGAAAAACTGTTTTTT.

This clonotype came up a few times. The rearrangement links TRBV6-2 or TRBV6-3 to TRBJ1-2; D is possibly TRBD1 (6 bases). Germline-derived CDR1 and CDR2 are MNHEY and SVGEGT. The CDR3 is 16 amino acids. V lost 6 bases and J 0 bases, leaving 17 bases between the germline ends. DNA of the CDR3: TGTGCCAGCAGCAAGACCGGGACACCTTCTAACTATGGCTACACCTTC. Protein: CASSKTGTPSNYGYTF.

The chain joins TRBV4-3 to TRBJ2-4; TRBD2 might be the D (6 bases). This CDR3 contains 16 residues. V lost 4 bases to trimming and J lost 6 bases, with 19 bases between them. Germline CDR1 reads LGHNA; CDR2 reads YSLEER. The CDR3 DNA is TGCGCCAGCAGCCCCCAAACAGGAGGGACCCGAAACATTCAGTACTTC. This translates into CASSPQTGGTRNIQYF.

The chain combines TRBV12-3 or TRBV12-4 with TRBJ2-2; a weak D match, TRBD1 (6 bases). V was pared by 5 bases and J by 3 bases, with 13 bases between. The CDR3 contains 15 residues. This chain's CDR3 is CASSPLGADTGELFF. The CDR3, as DNA: TGTGCCAGCAGTCCTTTGGGGGCGGACACCGGGGAGCTGTTTTTT.

This clonotype has a count of ten or more. The J gene is TRBJ1-1, the V gene TRBV29-1; D gene uncertain. Germline loops: CDR1 SQVTM, CDR2 ANQGSEA. Trimming left V 3 bases short and J 0 bases short, with 5 bases between. The CDR3 contains 12 residues. This chain's CDR3 is CSVDVLNTEAFF. DNA of the CDR3: TGCAGCGTTGACGTGCTGAACACTGAAGCTTTCTTT.

This clonotype came up once. The rearrangement links TRBV19 to TRBJ2-1; 9 bases map to TRBD2. The CDR3 length is 16 residues. Trimming removed 3 bases from V and 9 bases from J; junction bases left unmatched: 12. Germline assignment: CDR1 LNHDA and CDR2 SQIVND (reference sequence). DNA for the CDR3: TGTGCCAGTAGTATGGGGTGGATAGCGGGAGAACGTGAGCAGTTCTTC. Translating gives CASSMGWIAGEREQFF.

V is TRBV5-8 and J is TRBJ1-4, with 7 bases identical to TRBD1. V was pared by 4 bases and J by 5 bases, with 8 bases of the junction left unmatched. The CDR3 length is 15 residues. Per the germline V gene, CDR1 is SGHTS and CDR2 is YDEGEE. The CDR3 nucleotides are TGTGCCAGCAGCGAACCGGACAGGAGAAATGAAAAACTGTTTTTT. Translated, it gives CASSEPDRRNEKLFF.

This chain connects TRBV27 to TRBJ2-3; D gene ambiguous. Germline V gene data show CDR1 as MNHEY and CDR2 as SMNVEV (reference sequence). The CDR3 has 12 amino acids. V lost 6 bases, J lost 9 bases, and 13 bases lay in between. DNA for the CDR3: TGTGCCAGCAGCCCCTCCCCGCAGACGCAGTATTTT. Its protein product is CASSPSPQTQYF.

This sequence joins TRBV27 and TRBJ2-6, with a possible D match to TRBD2 (6 bases). The CDR3 length is 16 residues. From germline, CDR1 is MNHEY and CDR2 SMNVEV (reference sequence). The V end lost 4 bases, the J end lost 1 base, and 11 bases lay between the germline ends. CDR3 loop: CASSSRLGSGANVLTF. The CDR3 DNA sequence: TGTGCCAGCAGTTCACGACTAGGGTCTGGGGCCAACGTCCTGACTTTC.

The V gene is TRBV6-5, the J gene TRBJ1-5; D is unresolved. Germline V gives CDR1 MNHEY, CDR2 SVGAGI. This CDR3 has 13 residues. The germline V and J ends were trimmed by 6 bases and 4 bases, with 10 bases remaining between them. The CDR3 region is CASRPGGNQPQHF. As DNA, the CDR3 is TGTGCCAGCAGGCCGGGTGGGAATCAGCCCCAGCATTTT.

This clonotype occurred many times. The chain combines TRBV16 with TRBJ1-1; D uncertain. The CDR3 has 12 residues. V was cut by 2 bases and J by 4 bases, with 5 bases left in between. Germline V gives CDR1 KGHSY, CDR2 FQNENV. The CDR3 region has the DNA TGTGCCAGCAGCCAACGGGGCACTGAAGCTTTCTTT. Its translation: CASSQRGTEAFF.

The J gene is TRBJ2-7, the V gene TRBV4-1; D might be TRBD2 (5 bases). The CDR3 covers 13 residues. V was clipped by 2 bases and J by 0 bases, with 5 bases between them. The germline V gene encodes CDR1 MGHRA and CDR2 YSYEKL. CDR3: CASSQRDSYEQYF. The CDR3 coding sequence is TGCGCCAGCAGCCAACGGGACTCCTACGAGCAGTACTTC.

The chain carries TRBV6-1 and TRBJ2-7; 9 nucleotides line up with TRBD1. The V segment lost 0 bases and the J segment 2 bases; nucleotides outside the gene matches: 2. Germline V gene sequence: CDR1 MNHNS, CDR2 SASEGT. The CDR3 is 15 amino acids. The CDR3 DNA reads TGTGCCAGCAGTGAAGCGTGGACAGGGGCCTACGAGCAGTACTTC. Amino acid sequence: CASSEAWTGAYEQYF.

This clonotype was counted only a few times. The rearrangement uses TRBV20-1 and TRBJ1-1; unclear D gene. V was cut by 3 bases and J by 0 bases, with 8 bases left in between. The CDR3 length is 13 residues. Looked up from germline, CDR1 is DFQATT and CDR2 is SNEGSKA (reference sequence). The CDR3 here is CSARVDLNTEAFF. The CDR3 bases are TGCAGTGCTAGGGTCGATTTGAACACTGAAGCTTTCTTT.

This chain links TRBV12-3 or TRBV12-4 with TRBJ1-6; TRBD1 matches at 10 bases. This CDR3 spans 14 amino acids. Losses at the gene ends were 5 bases for V and 8 bases for J; bases not matched to a gene: 3. CDR3 sequence reads: CASSRQGAYSPLHF. The CDR3 DNA is TGTGCCAGCAGTAGACAGGGGGCTTATTCACCCCTCCACTTT.

The chain joins TRBV6-5 to TRBJ2-7; unclear D gene. The CDR3 has 14 amino acids. V gave up 2 bases and J gave up 0 bases, with 8 bases separating them. CDR1 and CDR2 from the germline V gene are MNHEY and SVGAGI. The CDR3 region is CASSYRSTSYEQYF. CDR3 DNA sequence: TGTGCCAGCAGTTACCGTTCGACCTCCTACGAGCAGTACTTC.

The V call is TRBV28, the J call TRBJ1-5; no clear D. Germline V gene data show CDR1 as MDHEN and CDR2 as SYDVKM. The CDR3 is 14 amino acids. Between the trimmed V and J ends, which lost 2 bases and 9 bases, there was a span of 14 bases. CDR3 protein: CASSLETARWPQHF. The CDR3 DNA follows: TGTGCCAGCAGTTTAGAAACCGCCCGGTGGCCCCAGCATTTT.

The chain employs TRBV28 and TRBJ1-1; 7 bases map to TRBD1. Losses at the gene ends were 2 bases for V and 4 bases for J; bases not matched to a gene: 13. Germline assignment: CDR1 MDHEN and CDR2 SYDVKM. CDR3 length: 17 residues. CDR3 residues: CASSLTWTGPGGTEAFF. The CDR3 DNA follows: TGTGCCAGCAGTTTAACCTGGACAGGCCCGGGAGGCACTGAAGCTTTCTTT.

This clonotype was detected a few times. The V gene is TRBV6-2 or TRBV6-3, the J gene TRBJ2-7, with D perhaps TRBD2 (6 bases). This CDR3 is built from 14 residues. V lost 8 bases to trimming and J lost 6 bases, with 20 bases between them. Germline V gene lookup returns CDR1 MNHEY and CDR2 SVGEGT. This chain's CDR3 is CASSGYARGGEQYF. The CDR3 nucleotides are TGTGCCAGCTCGGGATATGCGCGGGGTGGCGAGCAGTACTTC.

V usage is TRBV9 and J usage is TRBJ1-2, with TRBD1 identical over 8 bases. CDR1 and CDR2 from the germline V gene are SGDLS and YYNGEE. Trimming cost V 4 bases and J 4 bases; bases outside gene matches: 9. The CDR3 length is 15 residues. CDR3 protein: CASSRTTTGVYGYTF. The CDR3 nucleotides are TGTGCCAGCAGCCGTACTACGACAGGGGTCTATGGCTACACCTTC.

This clonotype was observed a few times. The genes are TRBV20-1 and TRBJ1-1; TRBD1 agrees at 7 bases. The CDR3 is 14 amino acids. J lost 1 base, V lost 0 bases, and 2 bases had no gene match. Germline CDR1 DFQATT, CDR2 SNEGSKA (reference sequence). The CDR3 reads CSARDWTGNTEAFF. Here the CDR3 DNA reads TGCAGTGCTAGAGATTGGACAGGGAACACTGAAGCTTTCTTT.

The V call is TRBV5-1, the J call TRBJ2-5; D gene unclear. V was trimmed by 0 bases and J by 1 base, leaving 7 bases between them. The CDR3 consists of 14 residues. The germline CDR1 and CDR2 sequences are SGHRS and YFSETQ. In DNA form, the CDR3 reads TGCGCCAGCAGCTTGGTAGGGCCCCAAGAGACCCAGTACTTC. Its protein is CASSLVGPQETQYF.

This clonotype occurred many times. The chain carries TRBV15 and TRBJ1-5, with D possibly being TRBD1 (5 bases). V gave up 0 bases and J gave up 3 bases, with 15 bases separating them. The CDR3 has 17 residues. CDR1 is LNHNV and CDR2 is YYDKDF in the germline V gene (reference sequence). In nucleotides, the CDR3 is TGTGCCACCAGCAGAGATGGGCCTGGGACTTACAATCAGCCCCAGCATTTT. Translated: CATSRDGPGTYNQPQHF.

The chain links TRBV3-1 to TRBJ2-3; 9 bases are a match to TRBD1. The CDR3 has 15 amino acids. V was pared by 8 bases and J by 4 bases, with 10 bases of the junction left unmatched. Germline V gives CDR1 LGHDT, CDR2 YNNKEL (reference sequence). Here the CDR3 DNA reads TGTGCCAGCGCGCGGGGACAGGGATGGTCAGATACGCAGTATTTT. It encodes CASARGQGWSDTQYF.

This clonotype was observed many times. The chain joins TRBV9 to TRBJ1-1; D might be TRBD1 (6 bases). The length of the CDR3 is 16 residues. Trimming pared 0 bases from V and 0 bases from J, leaving 12 bases between. CDR1 is SGDLS and CDR2 is YYNGEE in the germline V gene. The CDR3 coding sequence is TGTGCCAGCAGCGTAGACCCAGGACAGCTGAACACTGAAGCTTTCTTT. It is translated as CASSVDPGQLNTEAFF.